The 21 T cell receptor beta chains below come from one sample, sequenced in a study of cytomegalovirus exposure and HLA in healthy donors. The study ran its PCR with 60 Vbeta and 13 Jbeta primers. Produced via immunoSEQ multiplex PCR; TCRdb's table is partial and in-frame only. The sample includes under 150,000 clones, 75% to 80% of them seen just once. The sequencing input was PBMCs. The origin of the receptors is a woman younger than 45 in good health and CMV-seronegative.

V gene TRBV7-2 combines with J gene TRBJ2-2, with TRBD1 identical over 9 bases. V lost 5 bases, J lost 4 bases, and 14 bases stayed unmatched. CDR3 length equals 18 residues. Germline V CDR1 and CDR2: SGHTA, FQGNSA. CDR3 DNA sequence: TGTGCCAGCAGCGATGGGACAGGGCACCTCGCCTTCACCGGGGAGCTGTTTTTT. Translation gives CASSDGTGHLAFTGELFF.

The rearrangement joins TRBV4-2 to TRBJ1-2; possibly TRBD1 for D (6 bases). The CDR3 extends over 19 amino acids. Looked up from germline, CDR1 is LGHNA and CDR2 is YNFKEQ. V was trimmed by 0 bases and J by 3 bases, leaving 23 bases between them. The CDR3 DNA is TGTGCCAGCAGCCAAGATCCGGTCGGGGGGCTTGGTAGTGACTATGGCTACACCTTC. Its protein is CASSQDPVGGLGSDYGYTF.

V and J are TRBV11-2 and TRBJ2-5; D possibly corresponds to TRBD1 (5 bases). CDR3 length: 16 amino acids. Germline-derived CDR1 and CDR2 are SGHAT and FQNNGV. The V gene lost 2 bases and the J gene lost 2 bases, with 15 bases spanning the gap. DNA of the CDR3: TGTGCCAGCAGCTTAATGGGCAGGGAAGGACAAGAGACCCAGTACTTC. It translates to CASSLMGREGQETQYF.

This clone turned up a few times. This rearrangement joins TRBV6-6 to TRBJ1-6; 9 bases are shared with TRBD1. With V trimmed by 7 bases and J by 10 bases, 11 bases remained unmatched. The germline gives CDR1 MNHNY, CDR2 SVGAGI (reference sequence). The CDR3 extends over 15 amino acids. The CDR3 is CASKLTGGSGSPLHF. CDR3 DNA sequence: TGTGCCAGCAAGTTGACAGGGGGGTCGGGGTCACCCCTCCACTTT.

J is TRBJ2-5 and V is TRBV27; 9 bases match TRBD1. The tail of the sequence fits TRBJ2-7 better, so the J call may be wrong. Germline CDR1 and CDR2: MNHEY and SMNVEV (reference sequence). There are 15 residues in the CDR3. DNA for the CDR3: TGTGCCAGCAACGCCGGGACAGGGAGCTCCTACGAGCAGTACTTC. This sequence encodes CASNAGTGSSYEQYF.

The chain is built from TRBV6-5 and TRBJ1-2; 7 positions agree with TRBD1. V was pared by 6 bases and J by 8 bases, with 9 bases of the junction left unmatched. The CDR3 loop spans 13 amino acids. Germline CDR1 and CDR2: MNHEY and SVGAGI. The CDR3 sequence is CASRSGQQLGYTF. CDR3 in DNA: TGTGCCAGCAGGTCGGGACAGCAGCTCGGCTACACCTTC.

The chain carries TRBV27 and TRBJ1-5, with TRBD1 matching over 8 bases. V was clipped by 5 bases and J by 6 bases; unmatched bases: 6. CDR3 size: 14 residues. The germline CDR1 and CDR2 sequences are MNHEY and SMNVEV (reference sequence). The CDR3: CASSAQGDRQPQHF. CDR3 nucleotide sequence: TGTGCCAGCAGTGCACAGGGGGATCGTCAGCCCCAGCATTTT.

The gene calls are TRBV7-8 and TRBJ1-1, with unresolved D. Germline lookup yields CDR1 SGHVS and CDR2 FQNEAQ. Trimming stripped 1 base from V and 4 bases from J, with 13 bases between. This CDR3 region has 15 residues. The CDR3 nucleotides read TGTGCCAGCAGCTTAGTAGCCAGATTTATCACTGAAGCTTTCTTT. This sequence encodes CASSLVARFITEAFF.

This chain uses TRBV6-6 with TRBJ1-5; D unresolved. Germline CDR1 reads MNHNY; CDR2 reads SVGAGI (reference sequence). The CDR3 has 16 amino acids. The V gene lost 7 bases and the J gene lost 1 base, with 17 bases spanning the gap. The CDR3 spells CASNTKGGRSNQPQHF. The DNA for the CDR3 is TGTGCCAGCAACACCAAGGGAGGGAGGAGCAATCAGCCCCAGCATTTT.

In this sample, this clone turned up a few times. The chain has TRBV5-1 and TRBJ1-1; tentatively, D is TRBD1 (5 bases). The CDR3 loop spans 13 amino acids. V shed 0 bases and J shed 6 bases, with 9 bases lying between them. Germline-derived CDR1 and CDR2 are SGHRS and YFSETQ. The CDR3 spells CASSLVTEAEAFF. In nucleotides, the CDR3 is TGCGCCAGCAGCTTGGTGACAGAAGCTGAAGCTTTCTTT.

The V call is TRBV7-2, the J call TRBJ1-5; D perhaps matches TRBD1 (6 bases). This CDR3 has 17 residues. The V end was cut by 5 bases, the J end by 0 bases, with 17 bases between. Looked up from germline, CDR1 is SGHTA and CDR2 is FQGNSA. CDR3 residues: CASSAGTTSFSNQPQHF. The CDR3 DNA reads TGTGCCAGCAGCGCAGGGACAACCTCCTTTAGCAATCAGCCCCAGCATTTT.

The chain employs TRBV10-2 and TRBJ1-1; 10 bases match TRBD1. Germline loops: CDR1 WSHSY, CDR2 SAAADI. V shed 3 bases and J 4 bases; nucleotides not matched to a gene: 2. This CDR3 contains 14 residues. The CDR3 DNA follows: TGCGCCAGCAGTGATCGGACAGGGGGCACTGAAGCTTTCTTT. It specifies CASSDRTGGTEAFF.

The chain carries TRBV6-1 and TRBJ2-5; no reliable D call. The length of the CDR3 is 15 residues. V gave up 4 bases and J gave up 2 bases, with 14 bases separating them. CDR1 is MNHNS and CDR2 is SASEGT in the germline V gene. The CDR3 loop reads CASSGTIDWQETQYF. CDR3 DNA sequence: TGTGCCAGCAGTGGTACGATTGACTGGCAAGAGACCCAGTACTTC.

The J gene is TRBJ2-7, the V gene TRBV15; maybe TRBD2 (6 bases). The CDR3 extends over 14 amino acids. CDR1 is LNHNV, CDR2 YYDKDF, per germline (reference sequence). The germline V and J ends were trimmed by 3 bases and 3 bases, with 12 bases remaining between them. Here the CDR3 reads CATSSGGIGYEQYF. The CDR3 region has the DNA TGTGCCACCAGCAGTGGAGGGATAGGCTACGAGCAGTACTTC.

The chain has TRBV28 and TRBJ1-2, with D uncertain. The CDR3 sequence is 14 residues long. Trimming shortened V by 2 bases and J by 1 base, and 8 bases separated the two germline ends. From germline, CDR1 is MDHEN and CDR2 SYDVKM. The CDR3 protein is CASSLNGVNYGYTF. For the CDR3, the DNA is TGTGCCAGCAGTTTAAACGGGGTTAACTATGGCTACACCTTC.

V is TRBV7-9 and J is TRBJ1-1, with D maybe TRBD1 (5 bases). Germline-derived CDR1 and CDR2 are SEHNR and FQNEAQ (reference sequence). The CDR3 runs 13 residues. Trimming pared 5 bases from V and 8 bases from J, leaving 15 bases between. The CDR3 here is CASSTDSFGEAFF. The CDR3 coding sequence is TGTGCCAGCAGCACCGACAGCTTTGGCGAAGCTTTCTTT.

The chain links TRBV19 to TRBJ1-1, with D hard to call. Trimming stripped 3 bases from V and 0 bases from J, with 5 bases between. Per germline, CDR1 LNHDA and CDR2 SQIVND (reference sequence). The CDR3 runs 13 residues. CDR3 residues: CASSIAMNTEAFF. DNA for the CDR3: TGTGCCAGTAGTATCGCTATGAACACTGAAGCTTTCTTT.

This clone was picked up a small number of times. The chain joins TRBV5-1 to TRBJ2-7; 10 bases agree with TRBD1. Germline V lookup: CDR1 SGHRS, CDR2 YFSETQ. This CDR3 is built from 15 residues. The V and J ends lost 4 bases and 7 bases, in that order; junction bases with no gene match: 11. CDR3 residues: CASSPEGQGVREQYF. Here the CDR3 DNA reads TGCGCCAGCAGCCCAGAAGGACAGGGGGTTAGAGAGCAGTACTTC. The whole variable domain, remainder taken from reference TRBV5-1 and TRBJ2-7, is KAGVTQTPRYLIKTRGQQVTLSCSPISGHRSVSWYQQTPGQGLQFLFEYFSETQRNKGNFPGRFSGRQFSNSRSEMNVSTLELGDSALYLCASSPEGQGVREQYFGPGTRLTVT.

The CDR3 coding sequence is TGTGCCAGCAGCTTAGACGGGGGAGTTGCTTTCTTT. The encoded protein is CASSLDGGVAFF. V and J are TRBV7-3 and TRBJ1-1; D might be TRBD1 (5 bases). Germline CDR1 SGHTA, CDR2 FQGTGA. The germline V and J ends were trimmed by 2 bases and 11 bases, with 12 bases remaining between them. The CDR3 has 12 amino acids.

The J gene is TRBJ2-2, the V gene TRBV7-3; no clear D gene. V was trimmed by 1 base and J by 2 bases, leaving 5 bases between them. Germline V gives CDR1 SGHTA, CDR2 FQGTGA. There are 14 residues in the CDR3. CDR3 sequence: CASSLSGNTGELFF. The CDR3 DNA is TGTGCCAGCAGCTTAAGCGGAAACACCGGGGAGCTGTTTTTT. Drawing the rest from reference TRBV7-3 and TRBJ2-2, the complete variable domain is GAGVSQTPSNKVTEKGKYVELRCDPISGHTALYWYRQSLGQGPEFLIYFQGTGAADDSGLPNDRFFAVRPEGSVSTLKIQRTERGDSAVYLCASSLSGNTGELFFGEGSRLTVL.

This clone was counted at least ten times. The chain joins TRBV6-1 to TRBJ2-2, with 9 bases fitting TRBD1. Germline V gives CDR1 MNHNS, CDR2 SASEGT. This CDR3 spans 15 amino acids. After removal of 1 base from V and 3 bases from J, the junction contained 0 bases not matched to a gene. The CDR3 reads CASSEGTGDTGELFF. As DNA, the CDR3 is TGTGCCAGCAGTGAAGGGACAGGGGACACCGGGGAGCTGTTTTTT.